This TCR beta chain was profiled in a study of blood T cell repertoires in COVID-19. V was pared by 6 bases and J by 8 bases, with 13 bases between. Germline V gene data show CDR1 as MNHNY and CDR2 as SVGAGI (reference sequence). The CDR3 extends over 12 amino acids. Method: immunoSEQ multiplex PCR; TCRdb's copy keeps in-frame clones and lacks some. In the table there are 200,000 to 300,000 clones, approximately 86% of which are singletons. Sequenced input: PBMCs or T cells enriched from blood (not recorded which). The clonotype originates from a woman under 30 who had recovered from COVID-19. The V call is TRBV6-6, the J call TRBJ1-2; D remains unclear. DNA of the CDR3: TGTGCCAGCAGCGCCTATTCCGGGGGCTACACCTTC. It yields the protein CASSAYSGGYTF.